The 22 T cell receptor beta chains below come from one sample, sequenced in a study of blood T cells in healthy people across ages. Primers used in a second PCR of about 7 to 11 cycles were a sample-barcoded 5' primer and a J-beta primer mix. TCRdb used MiXCR to reprocess the 5' RACE reads, holding one entry per CDR3 protein. The sample lists 450,000 to 700,000 distinct CDR3 sequences, 25% to 30% occurring once. What was sequenced was blood. These TCRs come from a woman aged 65 to 85 in good health.

This chain connects TRBV10-3 to TRBJ2-1; the D gene could be TRBD1 or TRBD2 (5 bases each). The germline V gene encodes CDR1 ENHRY and CDR2 SYGVKD. Trimming removed 11 bases at V and 3 bases at J, with 8 bases between. The CDR3 is made up of 11 amino acids. This chain's CDR3 is CALGDYNEQFF. CDR3 DNA: TGTGCCCTGGGGGACTACAATGAGCAGTTCTTC.

J is TRBJ2-1 and V is TRBV29-1; 11 nucleotides align to TRBD2. Germline trimming cut 7 bases from V and 0 bases from J; bases unmatched to any gene: 5. Germline V lookup: CDR1 SQVTM, CDR2 ANQGSEA. The CDR3 consists of 15 residues. CDR3 loop: CSATSGGYSYNEQFF. CDR3 bases: TGCAGCGCCACTAGCGGGGGATACTCCTACAATGAGCAGTTCTTC.

As concerns this clonotype: Compared with germline, one end of the junction differs, possibly owing to a read error. The rearrangement uses TRBV24-1 and TRBJ2-3; D is uncertain. Per the germline V gene, CDR1 is KGHDR and CDR2 is SFDVKD. The CDR3 length is 12 residues. The CDR3, as DNA: TGTGCCACCTGTGATTTTTCAGATACGCAGTATTTT. Protein: CATCDFSDTQYF.

This clonotype came up a few times. The junction differs from germline at one of its ends, possibly a read error. The V call is TRBV6-2 or TRBV6-3, the J call TRBJ1-6, with D possibly TRBD1 on 5 matching bases. The CDR3 consists of 12 residues. Looked up from germline, CDR1 is MNHEY and CDR2 is SVGEGT. CDR3 region: CASSYGGAIGYF. The CDR3 region has the DNA TGTGCCAGCAGTTACGGAGGGGCCATCGGGTACTTT.

The rearrangement uses TRBV13 and TRBJ2-7; TRBD2 agrees at 12 bases. Germline CDR1 PRHDT, CDR2 FYEKMQ (reference sequence). CDR3 length: 17 residues. V gave up 5 bases and J gave up 0 bases; unmatched junction bases: 8. Here the CDR3 reads CASSAGTSGQSSYEQYF. The CDR3 DNA reads TGTGCCAGCAGCGCCGGGACTAGCGGGCAGAGCTCCTACGAGCAGTACTTC.

This chain links TRBV20-1 with TRBJ2-5; D remains unclear. This CDR3 has 11 residues. V shed 5 bases and J shed 11 bases, with 15 bases lying between them. Per germline, CDR1 DFQATT and CDR2 SNEGSKA (reference sequence). The CDR3 is CSAGPPQEQYF. The CDR3 bases are TGCAGTGCTGGACCACCTCAAGAGCAGTACTTC.

The chain has TRBV12-3 or TRBV12-4 and TRBJ1-2; TRBD1 is a possible D gene (5 bases). This CDR3 region has 14 residues. Deletions cut 1 base from V and 2 bases from J, with 8 bases between. This chain's CDR3 is CASSLEAGNYGYTF. Here the CDR3 DNA reads TGTGCCAGCAGTTTAGAGGCAGGGAACTATGGCTACACCTTC.

This clonotype has only a few counts. This CDR3 reads CATSDPRTVGETQYF. The CDR3 coding sequence is TGTGCCACCAGTGATCCGAGGACTGTGGGTGAGACCCAGTACTTC. The gene calls are TRBV24-1 and TRBJ2-5, with TRBD2 as a possible D gene (5 bases). V was trimmed by 3 bases and J by 5 bases, leaving 15 bases between them. Germline assignment: CDR1 KGHDR and CDR2 SFDVKD. There are 15 residues in the CDR3.

This clonotype has a handful of counts. The V and J genes are TRBV10-3 and TRBJ1-6, with D hard to call. Germline V gene lookup returns CDR1 ENHRY and CDR2 SYGVKD. This CDR3 has 13 residues. V gave up 7 bases and J gave up 7 bases, with 11 bases separating them. The CDR3 reads CAIMSVLNSPLHF. The CDR3 DNA sequence: TGTGCCATCATGTCGGTGTTGAATTCACCCCTCCACTTT.

This clonotype was seen a few times. This rearrangement joins TRBV20-1 to TRBJ2-5; D is perhaps TRBD1 (6 bases). CDR3 size: 15 residues. V lost 6 bases and J lost 1, with 18 bases in between. CDR1 and CDR2 from the germline V gene are DFQATT and SNEGSKA (reference sequence). CDR3 residues: CSAATGNDLQETQYF. Written as DNA, the CDR3 is TGCAGTGCAGCGACAGGCAACGACCTCCAAGAGACCCAGTACTTC.

This chain connects TRBV29-1 to TRBJ1-5; D gene unclear. The V end lost 8 bases, the J end lost 8 bases, and 16 bases lay between the germline ends. The germline V gene encodes CDR1 SQVTM and CDR2 ANQGSEA. The CDR3 sequence is 12 residues long. In DNA form, the CDR3 reads TGCAGCCCTTCGGGAGTGGGGAAGCCCCAGCATTTT. The encoded protein is CSPSGVGKPQHF.

The chain joins TRBV7-2 to TRBJ2-5, with a tentative D call TRBD2 (6 bases). The V end was cut by 8 bases, the J end by 4 bases, with 14 bases between. This CDR3 spans 13 amino acids. The germline V gene encodes CDR1 SGHTA and CDR2 FQGNSA. CDR3 sequence reads: CASGWRDGETQYF. DNA for the CDR3: TGTGCCAGCGGGTGGAGGGACGGAGAGACCCAGTACTTC.

This clonotype occurred once. The genes are TRBV7-2 and TRBJ2-1; D is perhaps TRBD2 (5 bases). The CDR3 consists of 14 residues. Trimming took off 1 base at V and 9 bases at J, with 13 bases between the two ends. The V gene's germline CDR1 is SGHTA and CDR2 FQGNSA. CDR3 bases: TGTGCCAGCAGCTTAGGCCCAGCGGCTGCTGAGCAGTTCTTC. Translation gives CASSLGPAAAEQFF.

This clonotype was picked up a small number of times. The rearrangement uses TRBV2 and TRBJ2-2, with 7 bases identical to TRBD2. The CDR3 contains 16 residues. CDR1 is SNHLY and CDR2 is FYNNEI in the germline V gene. The junction had 8 bases not matched to a gene; V was cut back by 6 bases and J by 1 base. The CDR3 is CASSLGRTGNTGELFF. The CDR3 nucleotides read TGTGCCAGCAGCCTCGGGAGGACGGGGAACACCGGGGAGCTGTTTTTT.

The chain recombines TRBV3-1 with TRBJ2-7; the D gene is possibly TRBD2 (5 bases). The CDR3 consists of 14 residues. Germline CDR1 reads LGHDT; CDR2 reads YNNKEL (reference sequence). Trimming took 0 bases from V and 6 from J, leaving 12 bases between them. CDR3 residues: CASSQELGRGEQYF. The CDR3 DNA reads TGTGCCAGCAGCCAAGAGTTAGGGAGAGGCGAGCAGTACTTC.

This clonotype was seen a handful of times. This sequence joins TRBV7-2 and TRBJ2-5; D remains ambiguous. V was trimmed by 4 bases and J by 5 bases, leaving 14 bases between them. The germline V gene has CDR1 SGHTA and CDR2 FQGNSA. This CDR3 comprises 14 residues. The CDR3 nucleotides are TGTGCCAGCAGCTCGGTCGTGGGATTGGAGACCCAGTACTTC. Amino acids: CASSSVVGLETQYF.

The chain is built from TRBV6-6 and TRBJ1-2, with TRBD1 matching over 7 bases. J gave up 2 bases and V 9 bases, and 6 bases lay outside the gene matches. Germline loops: CDR1 MNHNY, CDR2 SVGAGI (reference sequence). This CDR3 is built from 13 residues. CDR3 DNA sequence: TGTGCCAGTATGGAGGGGGCGAACTATGGCTACACCTTC. Protein: CASMEGANYGYTF.

This clonotype was counted between two and nine times. This chain uses TRBV14 with TRBJ1-2, with TRBD1 as a possible D gene (5 bases). Germline V lookup: CDR1 SGHDN, CDR2 FVKESK. CDR3 size: 15 residues. V was pared by 1 base and J by 4 bases, with 13 bases between. The CDR3, as DNA: TGTGCCAGCAGCCAAGCGGGGACCCTTAGCTATGGCTACACCTTC. Its protein is CASSQAGTLSYGYTF.

The rearrangement uses TRBV7-6 and TRBJ1-6; D unclear. CDR1 is SGHVS, CDR2 FNYEAQ, per germline. Trimming left V 5 bases short and J 0 bases short, with 11 bases between. The CDR3 sequence is 16 residues long. The CDR3 loop is CASSARGRSYNSPLHF. CDR3 DNA: TGTGCCAGCAGCGCGCGTGGGCGCTCCTATAATTCACCCCTCCACTTT.

V and J are TRBV11-1 and TRBJ2-5, with D tentatively TRBD2 (6 bases). The J call may be in error: the DNA end matches TRBJ2-1 better. The CDR3 extends over 14 amino acids. CDR1 is SGHAT and CDR2 is FQDESV in the germline V gene (reference sequence). The CDR3 is CASSRRGGLNEQFF. DNA for the CDR3: TGTGCCAGCAGTCGGAGGGGAGGACTCAATGAGCAGTTCTTC.

The chain employs TRBV6-2 or TRBV6-3 and TRBJ2-4; D perhaps matches TRBD2 (5 bases). CDR3 length equals 16 residues. Germline V lookup: CDR1 MNHEY, CDR2 SVGEGT. V lost 9 bases and J 0 bases, leaving 18 bases between the germline ends. The DNA for the CDR3 is TGTGCCAGTAGCCACCTCGGGAAGGGAGCCAAAAACATTCAGTACTTC. Translated, it gives CASSHLGKGAKNIQYF.

This clonotype was observed a handful of times. The chain is built from TRBV5-1 and TRBJ1-2; TRBD1 agrees at 10 bases. The length of the CDR3 is 14 residues. Germline CDR1 and CDR2: SGHRS and YFSETQ. J was trimmed by 12 bases and V by 4 bases; bases with no gene match: 12. The CDR3 here is CASSPGQGDVRDTF. For the CDR3, the DNA is TGCGCCAGCAGCCCCGGACAGGGGGACGTTCGGGACACCTTC.